The 18 T cell receptor beta chains in this list originate from one sample, sequenced in a study of liver allograft versus peripheral blood T cells. Overall study: Hepatic allograft T cell receptor repertoires were evaluated relative to those present in recipients' peripheral blood.

TCRdb re-called the reads with MiXCR, one entry per CDR3 protein. The table records approximately 10,000 distinct CDR3 sequences, 15% to 20% of them present only once. The receptors were sampled from a human patient who had a liver transplant. The graft donor may be the source of some T cells.

This clonotype is termed medium-sized. The gene calls are TRBV19 and TRBJ1-2; TRBD1 is a possible D gene (6 bases). Trimming pared 5 bases from V and 4 bases from J, leaving 11 bases between. CDR3 length: 13 amino acids. From germline, CDR1 is LNHDA and CDR2 SQIVND (reference sequence). The CDR3: CASSVGQTYGYTF. In DNA form, the CDR3 reads TGTGCCAGTAGTGTCGGACAGACCTATGGCTACACCTTC. Looking up the rest from reference TRBV19 and TRBJ1-2 gives the full variable domain: DGGITQSPKYLFRKEGQNVTLSCEQNLNHDAMYWYRQDPGQGLRLIYYSQIVNDFQKGDIAEGYSVSREKKESFPLTVTSAQKNPTAFYLCASSVGQTYGYTFGSGTRLTVV.

This clonotype is large within its sample. The chain recombines TRBV18 with TRBJ1-1, with a tentative D call TRBD1 (6 bases). The germline CDR1 and CDR2 sequences are KGHSH and LQKENI. The CDR3 consists of 14 residues. Trimming took 1 base from V and 5 from J, leaving 11 bases between them. DNA of the CDR3: TGTGCCAGCTCACCACTGACGGGGGCGACTGAAGCTTTCTTT. It codes for CASSPLTGATEAFF.

There are a few counts of this clonotype. The chain employs TRBV12-3 or TRBV12-4 and TRBJ1-1; no clear D gene. V lost 8 bases, J lost 7 bases, and 11 bases lay in between. The CDR3 is made up of 11 amino acids. CDR3: CASQTYSEAFF. As DNA, the CDR3 is TGTGCCAGCCAAACGTACAGTGAAGCTTTCTTT.

This clonotype is classed as medium-sized. The chain couples TRBV18 to TRBJ2-1; the match to TRBD1 covers 8 bases. The CDR3 runs 15 residues. With 5 bases clipped from V and 4 bases from J, the junction kept 7 bases outside the gene matches. From germline, CDR1 is KGHSH and CDR2 LQKENI. The DNA for the CDR3 is TGTGCCAGCTCAGCCCGACAGGGGACGTACAATGAGCAGTTCTTC. Translation: CASSARQGTYNEQFF.

Relative to its sample, this clonotype is medium-sized (0.01 to 0.1%). The rearrangement joins TRBV18 to TRBJ1-1, with 7 nucleotides matching TRBD1. The CDR3 covers 14 residues. V lost 0 bases and J lost 3; bases outside the gene matches: 1. CDR1 is KGHSH and CDR2 is LQKENI in the germline V gene. CDR3 region: CASSPPGQYTEAFF. CDR3 sequence (DNA): TGTGCCAGCTCACCACCGGGACAGTACACTGAAGCTTTCTTT.

The rearrangement joins TRBV12-3 or TRBV12-4 to TRBJ2-7, with D possibly matching TRBD2 (6 bases). This CDR3 spans 14 amino acids. V was pared by 6 bases and J by 3 bases, with 15 bases between. The CDR3 region has the DNA TGTGCCAGCAGGCGAGCGGGCCGGAGCTACGAGCAGTACTTC. It yields the protein CASRRAGRSYEQYF.

The J gene is TRBJ1-6, the V gene TRBV30; 8 positions match TRBD1. The germline gives CDR1 GTSNPN, CDR2 SVGIG (reference sequence). CDR3 length: 12 residues. J lost 9 bases, V lost 4 bases, and 2 bases had no gene match. The CDR3, as DNA: TGTGCCTGGAAAACAGGGGGTTCACCCCTCCACTTT. This translates into CAWKTGGSPLHF. Full variable domain (missing parts from reference TRBV30 and TRBJ1-6): SQTIHQWPATLVQPVGSPLSLECTVEGTSNPNLYWYRQAAGRGLQLLFYSVGIGQISSEVPQNLSASRPQDRQFILSSKKLLLSDSGFYLCAWKTGGSPLHFGNGTRLTVT.

The chain employs TRBV5-6 and TRBJ2-2; D is possibly TRBD2 (5 bases). Trimming shortened V by 4 bases and J by 5 bases, and 15 bases separated the two germline ends. Germline loops: CDR1 SGHDT, CDR2 YYEEEE. The CDR3 totals 15 residues. The CDR3 bases are TGTGCCAGCAGCATGACCCTAGCAAGGACCGGGGAGCTGTTTTTT. Translating gives CASSMTLARTGELFF.

This sequence joins TRBV30 and TRBJ2-4; 9 bases are a match to TRBD1. The CDR3 is 15 residues long. Germline loops: CDR1 GTSNPN, CDR2 SVGIG (reference sequence). V shed 1 base, J shed 2 bases, and the junction held 3 bases outside the gene matches. The DNA for the CDR3 is TGTGCCTGGAGTGGAGGACAGGGGTCCAAAAACATTCAGTACTTC. Protein: CAWSGGQGSKNIQYF.

This chain joins TRBV20-1 and TRBJ1-1, with a tentative D call TRBD1 (5 bases). This CDR3 spans 13 amino acids. The germline gives CDR1 DFQATT, CDR2 SNEGSKA (reference sequence). Deletions cut 2 bases from V and 0 bases from J, with 7 bases between. The CDR3 loop reads CSARRGVNTEAFF. The DNA of the CDR3 is TGCAGTGCTAGACGGGGGGTGAACACTGAAGCTTTCTTT.

For this clonotype: A much larger clonotype is one base distant, so this may be a read error. The J gene is TRBJ2-2, the V gene TRBV6-1; 8 bases match TRBD2. Germline V CDR1 and CDR2: MNHNS, SASEGT. The length of the CDR3 is 14 residues. CDR3 sequence reads: CTSSEKAGAGELFF. CDR3 in DNA: TGTACCAGCAGTGAAAAAGCGGGGGCCGGGGAGCTGTTTTTT.

This clonotype is medium-sized (0.01 to 0.1%) by share. J is TRBJ2-3 and V is TRBV6-5; D uncertain. The germline V gene has CDR1 MNHEY and CDR2 SVGAGI. V was clipped by 1 base and J by 5 bases, with 10 bases between them. There are 14 residues in the CDR3. CDR3: CASSYWSEGDTQYF. The CDR3 region has the DNA TGTGCCAGCAGTTACTGGTCAGAAGGAGATACGCAGTATTTT.

This clonotype is classed as medium-sized (0.01 to 0.1%). The V gene is TRBV10-3, the J gene TRBJ2-7; 8 bases align to TRBD2. After removal of 7 bases from V and 1 base from J, the junction contained 6 bases not matched to a gene. Germline CDR1 reads ENHRY; CDR2 reads SYGVKD. The CDR3 totals 14 residues. Here the CDR3 reads CAIKTSGTSYEQYF. CDR3 DNA sequence: TGTGCCATCAAAACTAGCGGTACATCCTACGAGCAGTACTTC.

The chain has TRBV15 and TRBJ1-5, with D possibly matching TRBD1 (5 bases). The CDR3 sequence is 12 residues long. Germline values: CDR1 LNHNV, CDR2 YYDKDF (reference sequence). V shed 5 bases and J shed 4 bases, with 6 bases lying between them. In DNA, the CDR3 is TGTGCCACCAGCCGGGGGAATCAGCCCCAGCATTTT. This encodes CATSRGNQPQHF.

By proportion, this clonotype is medium-sized. The chain is built from TRBV15 and TRBJ1-4; D remains ambiguous. Germline lookup yields CDR1 LNHNV and CDR2 YYDKDF (reference sequence). V lost 5 bases to trimming and J lost 3 bases, with 13 bases between them. The CDR3 contains 15 residues. DNA for the CDR3: TGTGCCACCAGCCCCCGCGCGGTGTCTAATGAAAAACTGTTTTTT. Amino acid sequence: CATSPRAVSNEKLFF.

By sample share, this clonotype is medium-sized. The CDR3 is CASRSPGLSNQPQHF. DNA of the CDR3: TGTGCCAGTAGGTCGCCCGGGCTTAGCAATCAGCCCCAGCATTTT. This chain joins TRBV19 and TRBJ1-5; D uncertain. Germline V gene sequence: CDR1 LNHDA, CDR2 SQIVND (reference sequence). V was clipped by 6 bases and J by 0 bases, with 12 bases between them. The CDR3 loop spans 15 amino acids. Variable domain in full (rest from reference TRBV19 and TRBJ1-5): DGGITQSPKYLFRKEGQNVTLSCEQNLNHDAMYWYRQDPGQGLRLIYYSQIVNDFQKGDIAEGYSVSREKKESFPLTVTSAQKNPTAFYLCASRSPGLSNQPQHFGDGTRLSIL.

Relative to its sample, this clonotype is medium-sized. V gene TRBV18 combines with J gene TRBJ2-1; D uncertain. CDR3 length equals 15 residues. From germline, CDR1 is KGHSH and CDR2 LQKENI. Trimming cost V 6 bases and J 4 bases, with 16 bases left between them. CDR3: CASSLGLFKYNEQFF. The DNA of the CDR3 is TGTGCCAGCTCTCTAGGGTTGTTTAAGTACAATGAGCAGTTCTTC.

This clonotype was detected many times. This chain connects TRBV6-1 to TRBJ1-5; D possibly corresponds to TRBD1 (5 bases). This CDR3 has 15 residues. The V end was cut by 4 bases, the J end by 6 bases, with 16 bases between. Germline-derived CDR1 and CDR2 are MNHNS and SASEGT. CDR3 protein: CASSVGQGLAQPQHF. The CDR3 DNA sequence: TGTGCCAGCAGTGTCGGGCAGGGATTAGCTCAGCCCCAGCATTTT.